This T cell receptor (beta chain) appears in the sequencing data of a study of shared clonotypes between healthy human individuals. Several immunoSEQ 96-well plates shared each subset's DNA, each plate a replicate. Authors' methods: ImmunoSEQ output lacked quality scores and full-length reads, limiting matched filtering. Assay used: immunoSEQ multiplex PCR; TCRdb lists only in-frame clones, some missing. V and J calls and clone size are given by that table; D and trimming were obtained from the DNA. The sample holds about 490,000 clones, around 80% seen once. Unsorted samples drew genomic DNA from 85 million to 90 million PBMCs. Trimming removed 4 bases at V and 7 bases at J, with 17 bases between. The CDR3 has 15 amino acids. CDR1 is LNHNV and CDR2 is YYDKDF in the germline V gene (reference sequence).

Material: PBMCs. The clonotype comes from a woman aged 40-49 years in good health. Some clones in this sample may be carry-over from other donors' samples. The V gene is TRBV15, the J gene TRBJ2-1, with TRBD2 as a possible D gene (6 bases). CDR3 sequence reads: CATSNLRAGPNEQFF. In nucleotides, the CDR3 is TGTGCCACCAGCAACCTTAGGGCGGGACCGAATGAGCAGTTCTTC.